This T cell receptor (beta chain) is from a study of low-dose radiotherapy and immunotherapy resistance in tumors. About this clonotype itself: A read error likely explains this, since a far larger clone differs by one base.

Covering alpha and beta chains, TRAV- and TRBV-specific primers were used for the first-strand cDNA. TCRs underwent around 20 PCR cycles of amplification with a constant-region primer and V-primer adapter. mRNA, after isolation, was amplified by in vitro transcription. TCRdb fed the reads into MiXCR, producing one record per CDR3 protein. The table includes around 80,000 distinct CDR3 sequences, about a sixth detected once. Time point in this sample: after trial treatment. Treatment indicated: LDRT plus nivolumab, ipilimumab, low-dose cyclophosphamide and aspirin (RACIN trial). Trimming shortened V by 6 bases and J by 11 bases, and 31 bases separated the two germline ends. This CDR3 spans 17 amino acids. Germline lookup yields CDR1 KGHSH and CDR2 LQKENI.

Here the sequenced sample was PBMCs, taken after low-dose radiotherapy plus immunotherapy. The chain combines TRBV18 with TRBJ2-5; D might be TRBD1 (6 bases). The source is a male donor with prostate cancer. CDR3 amino acids: CASSPPSTGSSYNEQYF. The CDR3 DNA follows: TGTGCCAGCTCCCCCCCCTCAACAGGGAGCTCCTACAATGAGCAGTACTTC.